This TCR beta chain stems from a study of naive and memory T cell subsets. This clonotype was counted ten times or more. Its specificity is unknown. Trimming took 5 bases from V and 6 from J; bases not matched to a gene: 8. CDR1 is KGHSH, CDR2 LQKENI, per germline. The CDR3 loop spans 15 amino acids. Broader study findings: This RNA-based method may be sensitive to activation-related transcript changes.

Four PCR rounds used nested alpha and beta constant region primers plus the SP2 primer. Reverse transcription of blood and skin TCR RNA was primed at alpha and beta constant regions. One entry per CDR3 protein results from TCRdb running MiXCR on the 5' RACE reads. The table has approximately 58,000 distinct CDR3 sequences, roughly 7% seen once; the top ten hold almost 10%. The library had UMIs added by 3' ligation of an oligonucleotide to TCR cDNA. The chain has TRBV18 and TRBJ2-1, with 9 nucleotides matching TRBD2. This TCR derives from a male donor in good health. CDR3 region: CASSASSGIVNEQFF. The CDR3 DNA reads TGTGCCAGCTCAGCCTCTAGCGGGATCGTCAATGAGCAGTTCTTC.